This record covers a single TCR beta chain. The table came from immunoSEQ multiplex PCR; TCRdb's copy has only in-frame clones and leaves some out. The data contain 200,000 to 250,000 clones, more than 80% of them singletons. Trimming left V 6 bases short and J 5 bases short, with 8 bases between. Germline lookup yields CDR1 MNHEY and CDR2 SMNVEV (reference sequence). The CDR3 has 12 amino acids. The data derive from a study of blood T cell repertoires in COVID-19. Study-level background: The analysed material was cDNA or gDNA that came from T cells, B-cell-depleted T cells, or PBMCs.

Sequencing was carried out using peripheral blood. This TCR derives from a woman of 80 years or more with acute or convalescent COVID-19. The chain has TRBV27 and TRBJ2-1; D might be TRBD1 (5 bases). The CDR3 is CASSLRDNEQFF. The CDR3, as DNA: TGTGCCAGCAGCCTCAGGGACAATGAGCAGTTCTTC.